A single sample gave rise to the 10 T cell receptor beta chains below, sequenced in a study of blood T cell repertoires in COVID-19. Assay used: immunoSEQ multiplex PCR; TCRdb lists only in-frame clones, some missing. This sample has about 34,000 clones, with around 90% found just once. Sequenced: peripheral blood. These receptors were obtained from a man aged 65-85 years with active COVID-19.

The V gene is TRBV4-3, the J gene TRBJ2-7, with 7 bases lining up with TRBD2. The CDR3 length is 14 residues. In germline, CDR1 is LGHNA, CDR2 YSLEER. V shed 4 bases and J 3 bases; nucleotides not matched to a gene: 6. The CDR3 region is CASSRDKRGYEQYF. Here the CDR3 DNA reads TGCGCCAGCAGCCGGGATAAGCGGGGCTACGAGCAGTACTTC.

The chain links TRBV30 to TRBJ2-3, with 14 nucleotides matching TRBD2. Germline V CDR1 and CDR2: GTSNPN, SVGIG (reference sequence). CDR3 length: 16 amino acids. The V and J ends lost 4 bases and 3 bases, in that order; junction bases with no gene match: 6. The CDR3 protein is CAWTGLAGGLTDTQYF. The CDR3 DNA follows: TGTGCCTGGACTGGACTAGCGGGAGGATTAACAGATACGCAGTATTTT.

The chain carries TRBV5-1 and TRBJ2-3; 7 bases are a match to TRBD2. Germline-derived CDR1 and CDR2 are SGHRS and YFSETQ. The junction had 9 bases not matched to a gene; V was cut back by 4 bases and J by 4 bases. The CDR3 has 15 amino acids. This CDR3 is CASSVSGSSADTQYF. The DNA of the CDR3 is TGCGCCAGCAGCGTTAGCGGGTCGAGCGCAGATACGCAGTATTTT.

J is TRBJ2-3 and V is TRBV5-1, with 14 bases aligning to TRBD2. Per the germline V gene, CDR1 is SGHRS and CDR2 is YFSETQ. CDR3 length: 19 residues. The V segment lost 0 bases and the J segment 0 bases; nucleotides outside the gene matches: 6. DNA for the CDR3: TGCGCCAGCAGCTTGGAAGGACTAGCGGGGGGATTTAGCACAGATACGCAGTATTTT. Translating it yields CASSLEGLAGGFSTDTQYF.

The CDR3 sequence is CASSLQRGETQYF. For the CDR3, the DNA is TGTGCCAGCAGCTTACAGCGAGGGGAGACCCAGTACTTC. V is TRBV7-2 and J is TRBJ2-5; tentative D call: TRBD2 (5 bases). This CDR3 is 13 amino acids long. V was pared by 2 bases and J by 5 bases, with 9 bases between. The germline V gene has CDR1 SGHTA and CDR2 FQGNSA.

This sequence joins TRBV10-1 and TRBJ2-5; 12 positions match TRBD2. This CDR3 has 15 amino acids. CDR1 is WNHNN and CDR2 is SYGVQD in the germline V gene (reference sequence). The J segment lost 5 bases and the V segment lost 2 bases, leaving 3 bases of the junction unmatched. The CDR3 loop is CASSERTSGIETQYF. CDR3 coding DNA: TGCGCCAGCAGTGAGCGGACTAGCGGGATTGAGACCCAGTACTTC.

J is TRBJ2-7 and V is TRBV7-2; TRBD2 is a possible D gene (7 bases). V was clipped by 5 bases and J by 3 bases, with 20 bases between them. Germline V lookup: CDR1 SGHTA, CDR2 FQGNSA. The CDR3 contains 16 residues. CDR3 in amino acids: CASSHGYGRGGYEQYF. The CDR3 DNA is TGTGCCAGCAGCCACGGGTATGGGAGGGGGGGCTACGAGCAGTACTTC.

The chain joins TRBV6-5 to TRBJ2-3, with a weak D call TRBD1 (5 bases). Looked up from germline, CDR1 is MNHEY and CDR2 is SVGAGI. This CDR3 is 12 amino acids long. Trimming stripped 10 bases from V and 0 bases from J, with 8 bases between. CDR3 nucleotides: TGTGCCACCCGACAGAGCACAGATACGCAGTATTTT. It codes for CATRQSTDTQYF.

The chain links TRBV27 to TRBJ2-1; D remains ambiguous. CDR3 length equals 13 residues. Trimming stripped 5 bases from V and 6 bases from J, with 11 bases between. The germline gives CDR1 MNHEY, CDR2 SMNVEV (reference sequence). CDR3 sequence reads: CASSRTGFNEQFF. DNA of the CDR3: TGTGCCAGCAGTAGAACGGGTTTCAATGAGCAGTTCTTC.

The V call is TRBV20-1, the J call TRBJ2-1; 11 nucleotides match TRBD2. Per germline, CDR1 DFQATT and CDR2 SNEGSKA (reference sequence). This CDR3 is 18 amino acids long. Trimming removed 3 bases from V and 9 bases from J; junction bases left unmatched: 19. CDR3 nucleotide sequence: TGCAGTGCTAGTATTTATAGACGGCTAGCGGGAGGCTCGGCTGAGCAGTTCTTC. Amino acids: CSASIYRRLAGGSAEQFF.